The next 20 T cell receptor beta chains were all read from a single sample in a study of Graves' ophthalmopathy and Graves' hyperthyroidism. For repertoire sequencing, the TCR beta CDR3 regions were amplified from RNA transcripts. HTBI primers primed a first-round RT-PCR, and a second-round multiplex PCR followed. TCRdb reprocessed the multiplex PCR reads via MiXCR and lists one record per CDR3 protein. The table lists approximately 640,000 distinct CDR3 sequences, under 50% of them singletons. The material sequenced was peripheral blood. These receptors originate from an adult man with Graves' ophthalmopathy.

This clonotype was picked up a small number of times. The chain uses TRBV6-1 and TRBJ2-5, with TRBD1 matching over 7 bases. The CDR3 covers 16 residues. J gave up 5 bases and V 2 bases, and 11 bases lay outside the gene matches. Germline V gene lookup returns CDR1 MNHNS and CDR2 SASEGT. The CDR3 protein is CASSEYLTETGETQYF. The CDR3 DNA reads TGTGCCAGCAGTGAATACTTAACGGAGACAGGGGAGACCCAGTACTTC.

This clonotype was seen a handful of times. V is TRBV12-3 or TRBV12-4 and J is TRBJ1-5, with D hard to call. The V and J ends lost 3 bases and 8 bases respectively, with 14 bases between them. The CDR3 is 14 residues long. The CDR3 is CASSFHQFSKPQHF. The CDR3 bases are TGTGCCAGCAGTTTTCATCAGTTCTCTAAGCCCCAGCATTTT.

This clonotype showed up many times. The junction and the germline gene differ at one end; a read error may be behind it. The V gene is TRBV5-1, the J gene TRBJ2-7; D possibly corresponds to TRBD1 (6 bases). CDR1 and CDR2 from the germline V gene are SGHRS and YFSETQ. This CDR3 region has 14 residues. CDR3 in amino acids: CASSLRGTPYEQYF. CDR3 sequence (DNA): TGTGCCAGCAGCTTAAGGGGGACCCCCTACGAGCAGTACTTC. Full variable domain (missing parts from reference TRBV5-1 and TRBJ2-7): KAGVTQTPRYLIKTRGQQVTLSCSPISGHRSVSWYQQTPGQGLQFLFEYFSETQRNKGNFPGRFSGRQFSNSRSEMNVSTLELGDSALYLCASSLRGTPYEQYFGPGTRLTVT.

The chain couples TRBV7-2 to TRBJ1-3; D is ambiguous. This CDR3 comprises 13 residues. Germline CDR1 and CDR2: SGHTA and FQGNSA. V lost 4 bases and J lost 7, with 11 bases in between. The CDR3 coding sequence is TGTGCCAGCAGCTCGGGCGGCAAGAACACCATATATTTT. Translated, it gives CASSSGGKNTIYF.

The chain uses TRBV20-1 and TRBJ2-7, with 7 bases matching TRBD1. The CDR3 consists of 17 residues. V shed 4 bases and J 0 bases; nucleotides not matched to a gene: 15. Per the germline V gene, CDR1 is DFQATT and CDR2 is SNEGSKA (reference sequence). CDR3 nucleotide sequence: TGCAGTGCTACCAACAGGGGTACGATAAGGAGCTCCTACGAGCAGTACTTC. Encoded protein: CSATNRGTIRSSYEQYF.

This clonotype was observed many times. The rearrangement links TRBV2 to TRBJ2-7; 7 bases match TRBD2. The germline CDR1 and CDR2 sequences are SNHLY and FYNNEI. With V trimmed by 8 bases and J by 3 bases, 4 bases remained unmatched. The CDR3 totals 12 residues. As DNA, the CDR3 is TGTGCCAGCGGGAGGGAACGCTACGAGCAGTACTTC. This encodes CASGRERYEQYF.

This clonotype was detected many times. The CDR3 loop reads CASSLKSSGRVRETQYF. DNA for the CDR3: TGTGCCAGCAGCTTAAAAAGTAGCGGGAGAGTAAGGGAGACCCAGTACTTC. The chain couples TRBV11-2 to TRBJ2-5; 9 bases align to TRBD2. V dropped 2 bases and J dropped 5; count of bases not matched to a gene: 12. Germline values: CDR1 SGHAT, CDR2 FQNNGV. The CDR3 has 17 residues.

The V and J genes are TRBV4-3 and TRBJ1-1, with unresolved D. Deletions cut 1 base from V and 0 bases from J, with 12 bases between. Germline CDR1 reads LGHNA; CDR2 reads YSLEER. CDR3 size: 16 residues. CDR3 nucleotides: TGCGCCAGCAGCCAAGTCTTTAAGAGAATGAACACTGAAGCTTTCTTT. This encodes CASSQVFKRMNTEAFF.

V usage is TRBV10-3 and J usage is TRBJ2-1, with 8 nucleotides matching TRBD2. Germline V lookup: CDR1 ENHRY, CDR2 SYGVKD. Trimming at V came to 10 bases and at J to 4 bases, leaving 9 bases not matched to a gene. CDR3 length: 14 residues. This CDR3 is CATRVRGGYNEQFF. CDR3 coding DNA: TGTGCCACCAGGGTGCGCGGGGGGTACAATGAGCAGTTCTTC.

The CDR3 sequence: CASSVGQGIYGYTF. The CDR3 DNA reads as TGTGCCAGCAGCGTGGGACAGGGGATATATGGCTACACCTTC. V and J are TRBV2 and TRBJ1-2, with 10 bases identical to TRBD1. Trimming at V came to 6 bases and at J to 5 bases, leaving 6 bases not matched to a gene. CDR3 length: 14 residues. From germline, CDR1 is SNHLY and CDR2 FYNNEI.

V gene TRBV29-1 combines with J gene TRBJ2-1; D unresolved. The V and J ends lost 8 bases and 7 bases respectively, with 18 bases between them. The CDR3 has 13 amino acids. Germline V CDR1 and CDR2: SQVTM, ANQGSEA. The CDR3: CSLWKGISNEQFF. The CDR3 DNA sequence: TGCAGCCTCTGGAAGGGCATCAGTAATGAGCAGTTCTTC.

In this sample, this clonotype turned up many times. The chain employs TRBV9 and TRBJ2-5; tentative D call: TRBD2 (5 bases). The V gene's germline CDR1 is SGDLS and CDR2 YYNGEE. The V gene lost 0 bases and the J gene lost 4 bases, with 10 bases spanning the gap. The CDR3 sequence is 14 residues long. The CDR3 DNA reads as TGTGCCAGCAGCGTAGGCGGGTCCGGAGAGACCCAGTACTTC. Translated: CASSVGGSGETQYF. The whole variable domain, filled in from reference TRBV9 and TRBJ2-5, reads DSGVTQTPKHLITATGQRVTLRCSPRSGDLSVYWYQQSLDQGLQFLIQYYNGEERAKGNILERFSAQQFPDLHSELNLSSLELGDSALYFCASSVGGSGETQYFGPGTRLLVL.

This clonotype was detected ten times or more. The V call is TRBV14, the J call TRBJ1-1; tentative D call: TRBD1 (5 bases). Germline V lookup: CDR1 SGHDN, CDR2 FVKESK. V lost 3 bases and J lost 3, with 8 bases in between. The CDR3 is made up of 13 amino acids. The CDR3 spells CASSQHRYTEAFF. DNA for the CDR3: TGTGCCAGCAGCCAGCACAGGTACACTGAAGCTTTCTTT.

About this clonotype: A read error may account for a junction end that differs from germline. J is TRBJ1-6 and V is TRBV12-3 or TRBV12-4; 9 nucleotides match TRBD1. The CDR3 spans 17 residues. The CDR3 nucleotides read TGTGCCATCAGTGGAACGATCCGGGACAGGGATAATTCACCCCTCCACTTT. Translated, it gives CAISGTIRDRDNSPLHF.

CDR3 bases: TGTGCCAGCAGTTACCAGGTTGCTAATCCCTACGAGCAGTACTTC. Residues: CASSYQVANPYEQYF. The chain uses TRBV12-3 or TRBV12-4 and TRBJ2-7; D ambiguous. The CDR3 totals 15 residues. The V and J ends lost 4 bases and 2 bases respectively, with 15 bases between them.

The rearrangement uses TRBV10-2 and TRBJ1-6; 11 nucleotides agree with TRBD1. The CDR3 consists of 14 residues. Germline V CDR1 and CDR2: WSHSY, SAAADI. V dropped 5 bases and J dropped 8; count of bases not matched to a gene: 2. The CDR3, as DNA: TGCGCCAGCAGTACGGGACAGGGGGATTCACCCCTCCACTTT. Amino acids: CASSTGQGDSPLHF.

With regard to this clonotype: Compared with germline, one end of the junction differs, possibly owing to a read error. This chain connects TRBV10-3 to TRBJ2-6; the D gene could be TRBD1 or TRBD2 (5 bases each). This CDR3 is 16 amino acids long. CDR1 and CDR2 (germline): ENHRY, SYGVKD. The DNA for the CDR3 is TGTGCCATCAATGAGGGACCGAGCTCTGGGGCCAACGTCCTGACTTTC. Amino acid sequence: CAINEGPSSGANVLTF.

This clonotype was observed at least ten times. V usage is TRBV7-8 and J usage is TRBJ2-7; D is unresolved. V was clipped by 1 base and J by 3 bases, with 7 bases between them. CDR1 and CDR2 from the germline V gene are SGHVS and FQNEAQ. The CDR3 is made up of 13 amino acids. As DNA, the CDR3 is TGTGCCAGCAGCTTAGAGTGGCTCTACGAGCAGTACTTC. It is translated as CASSLEWLYEQYF. Full variable domain (outside the CDR3, taken from reference TRBV7-8 and TRBJ2-7): GAGVSQSPRYKVAKRGQDVALRCDPISGHVSLFWYQQALGQGPEFLTYFQNEAQLDKSGLPSDRFFAERPEGSVSTLKIQRTQQEDSAVYLCASSLEWLYEQYFGPGTRLTVT.

This clonotype was seen only a few times. This likely comes from a read error, as the CDR3 has no conserved phenylalanine or tryptophan at its end. The chain joins TRBV11-2 to TRBJ1-1; no clear D. Germline V gene data show CDR1 as SGHAT and CDR2 as FQNNGV. The CDR3 runs to 13 residues. V lost 5 bases, J lost 1 base, and 8 bases lay in between. DNA for the CDR3: TGTGCCAGCAGCCTGACCCGGAACACTGAAGCTTTCTCT. Amino acids: CASSLTRNTEAFS.

The chain has TRBV3-1 and TRBJ1-1; the D gene is possibly TRBD1 (6 bases). Looked up from germline, CDR1 is LGHDT and CDR2 is YNNKEL (reference sequence). The CDR3 has 16 amino acids. Between the trimmed V and J ends, which lost 1 base and 5 bases, there was a span of 17 bases. CDR3 region: CASSQGVRGAGTEAFF. The CDR3 coding sequence is TGTGCCAGCAGCCAAGGGGTACGGGGGGCCGGGACTGAAGCTTTCTTT.